This T cell receptor (beta chain) was sequenced in a study of cytomegalovirus exposure and HLA in healthy donors. The V gene's germline CDR1 is SGHTA and CDR2 FQGTGA. CDR3 size: 16 residues. V shed 5 bases and J 3 bases; nucleotides not matched to a gene: 10. Though nominally healthy at sampling, donors likely had unrecorded immune exposures. 13 Jbeta primers and 60 Vbeta primers were used for the PCR. Profiling relied on immunoSEQ multiplex PCR, and the TCRdb table lists in-frame clones only, not all of them. The table includes about 160,000 clones, approximately 80% detected once. The sample was PBMCs. This TCR was recovered from a man younger than 45 in good health and CMV-seronegative. The chain carries TRBV7-3 and TRBJ2-1; 7 nucleotides align to TRBD1. DNA of the CDR3: TGTGCCAGCAGCGAAAGGGGGCAAAGTGGCTACAATGAGCAGTTCTTC. This encodes CASSERGQSGYNEQFF.